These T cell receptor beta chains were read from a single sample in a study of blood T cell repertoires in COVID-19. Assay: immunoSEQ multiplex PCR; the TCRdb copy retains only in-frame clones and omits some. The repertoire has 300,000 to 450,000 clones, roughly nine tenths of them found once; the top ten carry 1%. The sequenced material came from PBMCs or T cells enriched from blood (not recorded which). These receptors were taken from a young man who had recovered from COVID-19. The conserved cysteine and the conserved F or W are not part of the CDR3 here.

CDR3: ASTPGTSPYEQY
V: TRBV28
J: TRBJ2-7

CDR3: ASSVGGEGYGYT
V: TRBV9
J: TRBJ1-2

CDR3: ASSPGQGYGYT
V: TRBV7-9
J: TRBJ1-2

CDR3: ASSLNNRGLSLVDTQY
V: TRBV7-3
J: TRBJ2-3

CDR3: ASSTGGRAVHEQY
V: TRBV6-5
J: TRBJ2-7

CDR3: ASSLAPLGRGAERTQY
V: TRBV5-6
J: TRBJ2-3

CDR3: ATGTAGTSGRSRESYNEQF
V: TRBV24-1
J: TRBJ2-1

CDR3: ASSLSSSGQPQH
V: TRBV27
J: TRBJ1-5

CDR3: ASSNGIYGYT
V: TRBV6-2/TRBV6-3
J: TRBJ1-2

CDR3: ASSLVGGDRNEQF
V: TRBV5-1
J: TRBJ2-1

CDR3: ASRATGGYGYT
V: TRBV6-5
J: TRBJ1-2

CDR3: ASSLLNTEAF
V: TRBV7-9
J: TRBJ1-1

CDR3: SGMTQGDYGYT
V: TRBV29-1
J: TRBJ1-2

CDR3: ASSEFGYEQY
V: TRBV10-1
J: TRBJ2-7

CDR3: ASSQAGQGKDEQY
V: TRBV3-1/TRBV3-2
J: TRBJ2-7

CDR3: ASSPSPRGQGDYGYT
V: TRBV9
J: TRBJ1-2

CDR3: ASSQDLGQGGSPLH
V: TRBV4-2
J: TRBJ1-6

CDR3: ASSKGLAGESEQF
V: TRBV5-4
J: TRBJ2-1

CDR3: ASSIGNRGPYEQY
V: TRBV19
J: TRBJ2-7

CDR3: ASSFTTTGREQF
V: TRBV7-2
J: TRBJ2-1

CDR3: AGTGTSEYNEQF
V: TRBV2
J: TRBJ2-1

CDR3: ASRTPGGGSNQPQH
V: TRBV2
J: TRBJ1-5

CDR3: ASSWGTGQWEKLF
V: TRBV25-1
J: TRBJ1-4

CDR3: ASSQVQGLNSPLH
V: TRBV4-1
J: TRBJ1-6

CDR3: ASKKDRVRQPQH
V: TRBV28
J: TRBJ1-5

CDR3: ASSLAGELF
V: TRBV28
J: TRBJ2-2

CDR3: SVGQGLYQETQY
V: TRBV29-1
J: TRBJ2-5

CDR3: ASSPLDDTGNTIY
V: TRBV18
J: TRBJ1-3

CDR3: ASTMRNRVFPLEQY
V: TRBV2
J: TRBJ2-7

CDR3: ASSSRDKRWEAF
V: TRBV6-6
J: TRBJ1-1

CDR3: ASGGAELANYNEQF
V: TRBV12-5
J: TRBJ2-1

CDR3: ASSDLSGELF
V: TRBV2
J: TRBJ2-2

CDR3: ASSWGVEYGYT
V: TRBV7-2
J: TRBJ1-2

CDR3: ASSYGGWPFYEQY
V: TRBV3-1/TRBV3-2
J: TRBJ2-7

CDR3: ASSRREGETQY
V: TRBV4-3
J: TRBJ2-5

CDR3: ASREGDSYNEQF
V: TRBV5-1
J: TRBJ2-1

CDR3: ATRKERLGKAF
V: TRBV12-3/TRBV12-4
J: TRBJ1-1